One and the same sample provided the 5 T cell receptor beta chains below, sequenced in a study of early T cells in non-severe SARS-CoV-2 infection. TCRdb reprocessed the 5' RACE reads via MiXCR and lists one record per CDR3 protein. The sample has about 33,000 distinct CDR3 sequences; under 6.5% are singletons. The sequencing input was whole blood. These receptors were obtained from an adult who was a healthcare worker with PCR-confirmed SARS-CoV-2 infection or an uninfected control (not recorded which).

This clonotype was recorded a few times. The chain joins TRBV11-3 to TRBJ2-6, with a tentative D call TRBD2 (6 bases). Trimming left V 4 bases short and J 1 base short, with 14 bases between. The CDR3 is made up of 17 amino acids. The germline V gene encodes CDR1 SGHNT and CDR2 YENEEA. CDR3 in amino acids: CASSSGTSPSGANVLTF. The CDR3 nucleotides read TGTGCCAGCAGCTCCGGGACTTCACCTTCTGGGGCCAACGTCCTGACTTTC. Full variable domain (rest looked up from reference TRBV11-3 and TRBJ2-6): EAGVVQSPRYKIIEKKQPVAFWCNPISGHNTLYWYLQNLGQGPELLIRYENEEAVDDSQLPKDRFSAERLKGVDSTLKIQPAELGDSAVYLCASSSGTSPSGANVLTFGAGSRLTVL.

This clonotype showed up just a few times. CDR3 region: CSVGQGLSTNEKLFF. CDR3 coding DNA: TGCAGCGTTGGACAGGGCCTCTCAACTAATGAAAAACTGTTTTTT. The chain couples TRBV29-1 to TRBJ1-4; 7 bases are shared with TRBD1. The CDR3 is made up of 15 amino acids. V lost 4 bases to trimming and J lost 0 bases; unmatched junction nucleotides: 5. The germline V gene encodes CDR1 SQVTM and CDR2 ANQGSEA.

There are many counts of this clonotype. The CDR3: CASSPTMTGAGGELFF. CDR3 in DNA: TGTGCCAGCAGCCCGACTATGACAGGCGCTGGCGGGGAGCTGTTTTTT. The chain is built from TRBV11-2 and TRBJ2-2; a possible D gene is TRBD1 (6 bases). V lost 5 bases, J lost 7 bases, and 20 bases lay in between. CDR3 size: 16 residues. Per germline, CDR1 SGHAT and CDR2 FQNNGV.

This clonotype was counted at least ten times. The CDR3 nucleotides are TGTGCCAGCAGTTTGGGGAGAGAGAAGAGTGGCTACACCTTC. Amino acids: CASSLGREKSGYTF. The V gene is TRBV12-3 or TRBV12-4, the J gene TRBJ1-2; D gene unclear. The CDR3 runs 14 residues. Trimming removed 3 bases from V and 7 bases from J, with 15 bases in between.

This clonotype rates as large. The chain combines TRBV7-2 with TRBJ1-6; D not certain. CDR1 and CDR2 from the germline V gene are SGHTA and FQGNSA. The CDR3 extends over 15 amino acids. V was trimmed by 0 bases and J by 5 bases, leaving 8 bases between them. This CDR3 reads CASSLAVTDNSPLHF. The CDR3 DNA sequence: TGTGCCAGCAGCTTAGCGGTTACCGATAATTCACCCCTCCACTTT.